Listed here are 4 T cell receptor beta chains from one sample, sequenced in a study of graft-versus-host responses after intestinal transplantation. These receptors are not linked to any known antigen. TCRdb's table, derived via immunoSEQ multiplex PCR, lists solely in-frame clones and lacks some. The top ten clones hold approximately 0.17% of a sample with approximately 120,000 clones, around 90% of them seen once. The starting material was unstimulated CD4+ T cells sorted from spleen or lymph node cells, obtained before intestinal transplant. These receptors all stem from a human donor who received an intestinal transplant.

This clone was seen once. This chain uses TRBV18 with TRBJ2-3; no firm D call. The CDR3 totals 12 residues. The germline V gene has CDR1 KGHSH and CDR2 LQKENI. V lost 8 bases to trimming and J lost 0 bases, with 6 bases between them. The chain's CDR3 is CASHGSTDTQYF. The CDR3 DNA reads as TGTGCCAGCCACGGGAGCACAGATACGCAGTATTTT.

This clone appeared a few times. The chain is built from TRBV5-5 and TRBJ1-2; 7 bases line up with TRBD1. The CDR3 totals 15 residues. The junction had 5 bases not matched to a gene; V was cut back by 0 bases and J by 3 bases. CDR1 is SGHKS, CDR2 YYEKEE, per germline (reference sequence). CDR3 sequence: CASSLATGRDYGYTF. In DNA, the CDR3 is TGTGCCAGCAGCTTGGCGACAGGGCGAGACTATGGCTACACCTTC.

This chain connects TRBV5-4 to TRBJ1-2; no reliable D call. V dropped 2 bases and J dropped 7 bases, with 15 bases sitting between them. This CDR3 comprises 14 residues. The germline V gene has CDR1 SGHNT and CDR2 YYREEE (reference sequence). The CDR3 region has the DNA TGTGCCAGCAGCTTAGGCAGAGAGGGCCTTGGCTACACCTTC. Translating gives CASSLGREGLGYTF.

This clone was detected only a few times. The chain joins TRBV5-1 to TRBJ1-6, with D maybe TRBD1 (5 bases). V gave up 4 bases and J gave up 8 bases, with 13 bases separating them. Germline V gene sequence: CDR1 SGHRS, CDR2 YFSETQ. This CDR3 is built from 14 residues. CDR3: CASSPSGGDSPLHF. The CDR3 nucleotides are TGCGCCAGCAGCCCCTCGGGGGGGGATTCACCCCTCCACTTT.